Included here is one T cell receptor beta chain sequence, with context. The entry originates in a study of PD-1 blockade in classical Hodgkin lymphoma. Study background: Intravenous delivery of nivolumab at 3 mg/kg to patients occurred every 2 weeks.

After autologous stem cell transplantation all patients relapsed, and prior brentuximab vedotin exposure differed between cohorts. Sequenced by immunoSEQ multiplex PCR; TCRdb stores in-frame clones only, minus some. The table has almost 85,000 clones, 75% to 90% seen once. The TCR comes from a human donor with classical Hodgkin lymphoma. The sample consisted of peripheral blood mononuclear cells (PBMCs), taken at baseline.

The CDR3, as DNA: TGCGCCAGCAGTGAGTCGAGTCGGACAGGGGCTAACTATGGCTACACCTTC. Its translation: CASSESSRTGANYGYTF. The V call is TRBV10-2, the J call TRBJ1-2, with 9 bases that match TRBD1. With V trimmed by 0 bases and J by 0 bases, 5 bases remained unmatched. In germline, CDR1 is WSHSY, CDR2 SAAADI. This CDR3 comprises 17 residues.